Sequencing of this T cell receptor (beta chain) was carried out in a study of T cell responses to AZD1222 COVID-19 vaccine. The protocol was immunoSEQ multiplex PCR, while the TCRdb copy is restricted to in-frame clones and leaves out a portion. Of 150,000 to 190,000 clones in the sample, 75% to 90% were seen once. The CDR3 consists of 15 residues. Germline V lookup: CDR1 SQVTM, CDR2 ANQGSEA. Trimming left V 3 bases short and J 5 bases short, with 19 bases between. The rearrangement joins TRBV29-1 to TRBJ1-1, with a possible D match to TRBD1 (5 bases). The receptor's source is an adult who had recovered from COVID-19. The sample consisted of peripheral blood, taken after recovery from COVID-19. DNA for the CDR3: TGCAGCGTTGATTCGGGACTCCTGCGACGGACTGAAGCTTTCTTT. Its translation is CSVDSGLLRRTEAFF. Full variable domain (rest looked up from reference TRBV29-1 and TRBJ1-1): SAVISQKPSRDICQRGTSLTIQCQVDSQVTMMFWYRQQPGQSLTLIATANQGSEATYESGFVIDKFPISRPNLTFSTLTVSNMSPEDSSIYLCSVDSGLLRRTEAFFGQGTRLTVV.